This TCR beta chain was identified during a study of blood T cell repertoires in COVID-19. Study-level background: T cells, B-cell-depleted T cells, or PBMCs supplied cDNA or gDNA.

Germline CDR1 is SNHLY and CDR2 is FYNNEI. This CDR3 contains 13 residues. The V and J ends lost 5 bases and 1 base respectively, with 5 bases between them. Repertoires were generated with immunoSEQ multiplex PCR, while TCRdb's copy carries only in-frame clones and drops some. The table includes about 120,000 clones, roughly four fifths detected once. This TCR was recovered from a human donor in a cohort sampled during active COVID-19. The chain couples TRBV2 to TRBJ2-2; D remains unclear. The material sequenced was peripheral blood. The CDR3: CASSFQNTGELFF. The DNA of the CDR3 is TGTGCCAGCAGTTTCCAGAACACCGGGGAGCTGTTTTTT.